One sample yielded the 30 T cell receptor beta chains listed below, sequenced in a study of T cells in Graves' hyperthyroidism and ophthalmopathy. What was amplified from RNA transcripts were TCR beta CDR3 regions. First-round RT-PCR of the TCR CDR3 relied on the HTBI primer set. TCRdb passed the multiplex PCR reads through MiXCR, listing each CDR3 protein once. The repertoire holds about 560,000 distinct CDR3 sequences, 12% to 15% seen once, with roughly 14% in the top ten. Sequencing input: blood. The receptors were gathered from a woman in her thirties or forties with Graves' hyperthyroidism.

There are many counts of this clonotype. The chain recombines TRBV2 with TRBJ2-7, with TRBD1 matching 8 bases. With 4 bases clipped from V and 7 bases from J, the junction kept 9 bases outside the gene matches. The CDR3 spans 14 residues. Germline V CDR1 and CDR2: SNHLY, FYNNEI. CDR3 region: CASSGQQGAWEQYF. CDR3 nucleotides: TGTGCCAGCAGTGGACAGCAGGGGGCTTGGGAGCAGTACTTC.

The chain is built from TRBV5-1 and TRBJ1-1, with D uncertain. Germline lookup yields CDR1 SGHRS and CDR2 YFSETQ. V lost 2 bases to trimming and J lost 5 bases, with 13 bases between them. This CDR3 is built from 14 residues. Written as DNA, the CDR3 is TGCGCCAGCAGCTTCGACCTCTCCCCGACTGAAGCTTTCTTT. Translation: CASSFDLSPTEAFF.

This clonotype was picked up a small number of times. V and J are TRBV28 and TRBJ2-2; 11 positions match TRBD2. Germline V gene data show CDR1 as MDHEN and CDR2 as SYDVKM. V lost 3 bases and J lost 6; bases outside the gene matches: 6. The CDR3 sequence is 16 residues long. CDR3 bases: TGTGCCAGCAGTTTGTACTCTAGCGGGAGGCCCGGGGAGCTGTTTTTT. Its protein product is CASSLYSSGRPGELFF.

The V gene is TRBV18, the J gene TRBJ2-7, with 9 nucleotides matching TRBD1. Germline values: CDR1 KGHSH, CDR2 LQKENI. The junction had 5 bases not matched to a gene; V was cut back by 1 base and J by 4 bases. This CDR3 contains 15 residues. CDR3 DNA: TGTGCCAGCTCACCACGCTCGGGACAGGGATACGAGCAGTACTTC. Translation: CASSPRSGQGYEQYF. The full variable domain, in which reference TRBV18 and TRBJ2-7 provide the parts outside the CDR3, is NAGVMQNPRHLVRRRGQEARLRCSPMKGHSHVYWYRQLPEEGLKFMVYLQKENIIDESGMPKERFSAEFPKEGPSILRIQQVVRGDSAAYFCASSPRSGQGYEQYFGPGTRLTVT.

This clonotype was observed at least ten times. This chain connects TRBV30 to TRBJ1-1, with D uncertain. From germline, CDR1 is GTSNPN and CDR2 SVGIG (reference sequence). This CDR3 comprises 14 residues. V dropped 1 base and J dropped 4 bases, with 13 bases sitting between them. CDR3: CAWSEPPKSTEAFF. CDR3 nucleotide sequence: TGTGCCTGGAGTGAGCCCCCGAAAAGCACTGAAGCTTTCTTT.

J is TRBJ1-6 and V is TRBV19, with D perhaps TRBD1 (5 bases). Germline V gives CDR1 LNHDA, CDR2 SQIVND (reference sequence). The CDR3 loop spans 15 amino acids. V was shortened by 5 bases and J by 6 bases, with 14 bases between the two germline ends. CDR3 coding DNA: TGTGCCAGTAGTTGGGGGACTCGAAGTAATTCACCCCTCCACTTT. The encoded protein is CASSWGTRSNSPLHF.

This clonotype has a count of ten or more. CDR3 sequence (DNA): TGTGCCAGCAGCTTAATTACCTTCTCCTACAATGAGCAGTTCTTC. This codes for CASSLITFSYNEQFF. This chain uses TRBV11-2 with TRBJ2-1; no clear D. Germline CDR1 reads SGHAT; CDR2 reads FQNNGV. V was shortened by 2 bases and J by 0 bases, with 8 bases between the two germline ends. CDR3 length: 15 residues.

This clonotype was seen a handful of times. V is TRBV10-3 and J is TRBJ1-2; no reliable D call. CDR3 length: 15 amino acids. Germline V gene sequence: CDR1 ENHRY, CDR2 SYGVKD. Trimming stripped 3 bases from V and 3 bases from J, with 14 bases between. CDR3 in DNA: TGTGCCATCAGTGATAAAGGGAATGATGACTATGGCTACACCTTC. Residues: CAISDKGNDDYGYTF.

In its sample, this clonotype was seen many times. The V and J genes are TRBV3-1 and TRBJ2-4; tentative D call: TRBD1 (5 bases). The CDR3 has 18 residues. CDR1 is LGHDT, CDR2 YNNKEL, per germline (reference sequence). The V and J ends lost 4 bases and 0 bases respectively, with 19 bases between them. This CDR3 is CASSPLLGANPAKNIQYF. CDR3 in DNA: TGTGCCAGCAGCCCGCTCCTAGGGGCGAACCCAGCCAAAAACATTCAGTACTTC.

This clonotype was recorded many times. The chain uses TRBV7-8 and TRBJ2-1; no firm D call. Germline CDR1 is SGHVS and CDR2 is FQNEAQ. This CDR3 spans 14 amino acids. The germline V and J ends were trimmed by 3 bases and 5 bases, with 11 bases remaining between them. CDR3 region: CASSFQGGNNEQFF. CDR3 coding DNA: TGTGCCAGCAGCTTTCAAGGTGGGAACAATGAGCAGTTCTTC.

The sample holds a few counts of this clonotype. The CDR3 sequence: CSATQTLNTEAFF. DNA for the CDR3: TGCAGTGCGACACAGACCCTGAACACTGAAGCTTTCTTT. This chain joins TRBV20-1 and TRBJ1-1; D remains unclear. The germline V and J ends were trimmed by 6 bases and 0 bases, with 11 bases remaining between them. The germline V gene has CDR1 DFQATT and CDR2 SNEGSKA (reference sequence). This CDR3 spans 13 amino acids.

This clonotype appeared many times. The CDR3 is CSARDPGRDTQYF. The CDR3 coding sequence is TGCAGTGCTAGAGACCCCGGACGAGATACGCAGTATTTT. The genes are TRBV20-1 and TRBJ2-3, with D unresolved. V was cut by 0 bases and J by 5 bases, with 9 bases left in between. The CDR3 consists of 13 residues. Germline V lookup: CDR1 DFQATT, CDR2 SNEGSKA (reference sequence).

This clonotype was found many times. The chain employs TRBV11-2 and TRBJ2-7; TRBD2 aligns across 13 bases. Germline V gene data show CDR1 as SGHAT and CDR2 as FQNNGV. V lost 3 bases and J lost 2; bases outside the gene matches: 4. This CDR3 spans 16 amino acids. The CDR3 is CASSFGTSGIPYEQYF. The CDR3 DNA reads TGTGCCAGCAGCTTCGGGACTAGCGGGATTCCCTACGAGCAGTACTTC.

This clonotype was recorded many times. The gene calls are TRBV7-3 and TRBJ2-1; D perhaps matches TRBD2 (6 bases). Trimming took 1 base from V and 6 from J, leaving 10 bases between them. CDR3 length: 14 residues. Germline V gene sequence: CDR1 SGHTA, CDR2 FQGTGA. Here the CDR3 reads CASSLSGAVNEQFF. As DNA, the CDR3 is TGTGCCAGCAGCTTAAGCGGGGCAGTCAATGAGCAGTTCTTC.

The table lists this clonotype with many counts. The chain has TRBV18 and TRBJ2-7, with 8 nucleotides matching TRBD2. Germline-derived CDR1 and CDR2 are KGHSH and LQKENI. This CDR3 is built from 16 residues. V lost 3 bases, J lost 6 bases, and 13 bases stayed unmatched. The CDR3 DNA sequence: TGTGCCAGCTCACCGTCCCGGGCGGGAGGAGCCCTCGAGCAGTACTTC. Its protein product is CASSPSRAGGALEQYF.

This clonotype was counted a single time. The V gene is TRBV7-8, the J gene TRBJ2-7; weak D call: TRBD2 (7 bases). The germline V gene encodes CDR1 SGHVS and CDR2 FQNEAQ. The CDR3 consists of 16 residues. V lost 1 base and J 0 bases, leaving 13 bases between the germline ends. The CDR3 region has the DNA TGTGCCAGCAGCTTAGAGTGGGAGGGGGGCTCCTACGAGCAGTACTTC. Translated: CASSLEWEGGSYEQYF.

There are many counts of this clonotype. V gene TRBV7-3 combines with J gene TRBJ2-3, with D possibly matching TRBD2 (5 bases). The V gene's germline CDR1 is SGHTA and CDR2 FQGTGA. Trimming shortened V by 4 bases and J by 1 base, and 12 bases separated the two germline ends. The CDR3 length is 15 residues. The CDR3 here is CASSSRPGGTDTQYF. The CDR3 DNA follows: TGTGCCAGCAGCTCCCGACCCGGGGGCACAGATACGCAGTATTTT.

The chain uses TRBV10-3 and TRBJ2-3, with D perhaps TRBD2 (6 bases). Germline V gives CDR1 ENHRY, CDR2 SYGVKD. The V and J ends lost 4 bases and 0 bases respectively, with 11 bases between them. This CDR3 has 15 amino acids. CDR3 sequence (DNA): TGTGCCATCAGTGTGGGGAGGCCGAGCACAGATACGCAGTATTTT. This translates into CAISVGRPSTDTQYF.

This clonotype was seen more than once but under ten times. The chain links TRBV29-1 to TRBJ2-7; TRBD1 matches at 10 bases. CDR1 SQVTM and CDR2 ANQGSEA come from the germline V gene. This CDR3 has 13 residues. After removal of 4 bases from V and 4 bases from J, the junction contained 4 bases not matched to a gene. CDR3 nucleotides: TGCAGCGTTGCGGGACAGGGGAAATACGAGCAGTACTTC. It is translated as CSVAGQGKYEQYF.

As for this clonotype: This sequence may be a read error, since a much larger clone differs from it by one base. This chain joins TRBV3-1 and TRBJ2-2; 8 nucleotides match TRBD1. CDR1 and CDR2 from the germline V gene are LGHDT and YNNKEL (reference sequence). The CDR3 has 17 residues. CDR3 region: CPSSHVGTGANTGELFF. The CDR3 coding sequence is TGTCCCAGCAGCCACGTAGGGACAGGCGCTAACACCGGGGAGCTGTTTTTT.

CDR3 coding DNA: TGTGCCAGCAGCTTGGTTTTAGCGGGAGCGGGCACAGATACGCAGTATTTT. Protein: CASSLVLAGAGTDTQYF. The genes are TRBV5-4 and TRBJ2-3, with 9 positions matching TRBD2. Unmatched junction bases numbered 6, after V lost 0 bases and J lost 1 base. CDR1 and CDR2 from the germline V gene are SGHNT and YYREEE (reference sequence). The CDR3 is 17 amino acids.

V and J are TRBV19 and TRBJ2-2; 8 bases align to TRBD2. This CDR3 spans 15 amino acids. In germline, CDR1 is LNHDA, CDR2 SQIVND (reference sequence). J was trimmed by 7 bases and V by 2 bases; bases with no gene match: 6. CDR3 in DNA: TGTGCCAGTAGTATACGGGGGGGCGCGGGCGGGGAGCTGTTTTTT. Translated: CASSIRGGAGGELFF.

This clonotype was found a few times. Possible read error: a much larger clone is one base away. CDR3: CASSRTGGKDYEQYF. CDR3 in DNA: TGTGCCAGCTCACGCACAGGGGGCAAGGACTACGAGCAGTACTTC. This chain connects TRBV18 to TRBJ2-7; 9 positions match TRBD1. CDR1 and CDR2 from the germline V gene are KGHSH and LQKENI. The CDR3 runs 15 residues. With V trimmed by 4 bases and J by 3 bases, 7 bases remained unmatched.

There are many counts of this clonotype. The CDR3 is CASSLGQTEKLFF. In DNA form, the CDR3 reads TGCGCCAGCAGCTTAGGACAGACAGAAAAACTGTTTTTT. V usage is TRBV5-1 and J usage is TRBJ1-4; a possible D gene is TRBD1 (6 bases). The germline gives CDR1 SGHRS, CDR2 YFSETQ. There are 13 residues in the CDR3. Trimming cost V 2 bases and J 8 bases, with 10 bases left between them.

This clonotype appeared a few times. J is TRBJ2-7 and V is TRBV6-1; 9 nucleotides line up with TRBD2. J lost 3 bases, V lost 5 bases, and 8 bases had no gene match. The CDR3 runs 15 residues. Germline CDR1 MNHNS, CDR2 SASEGT. The CDR3: CASSPSAGGLYEQYF. The DNA of the CDR3 is TGTGCCAGCAGTCCCTCAGCGGGAGGTCTCTACGAGCAGTACTTC.

This clonotype was found many times. The J gene is TRBJ2-1, the V gene TRBV18, with D possibly TRBD1 on 5 matching bases. V lost 6 bases and J lost 10, with 16 bases in between. The CDR3 length is 13 residues. CDR1 KGHSH and CDR2 LQKENI come from the germline V gene. The DNA of the CDR3 is TGTGCCAGCTCTAATTTCCAAGGGGAAGAGCAGTTCTTC. Its translation is CASSNFQGEEQFF. The variable domain in full, with the rest retrieved from reference TRBV18 and TRBJ2-1, is NAGVMQNPRHLVRRRGQEARLRCSPMKGHSHVYWYRQLPEEGLKFMVYLQKENIIDESGMPKERFSAEFPKEGPSILRIQQVVRGDSAAYFCASSNFQGEEQFFGPGTRLTVL.

This clonotype was seen ten or more times. The chain carries TRBV7-3 and TRBJ2-3; the D is unclear. CDR1 and CDR2 from the germline V gene are SGHTA and FQGTGA. The CDR3 length is 18 residues. Trimming left V 0 bases short and J 0 bases short, with 16 bases between. The CDR3 coding sequence is TGTGCCAGCAGCTTAACTTTACTAACAAGAGAGAGCACAGATACGCAGTATTTT. It translates to CASSLTLLTRESTDTQYF.

Ten or more counts support this clonotype. This chain links TRBV20-1 with TRBJ2-5; a weak D match, TRBD1 (6 bases). Germline V CDR1 and CDR2: DFQATT, SNEGSKA (reference sequence). This CDR3 is built from 13 residues. V was shortened by 5 bases and J by 4 bases, with 14 bases between the two germline ends. The CDR3 DNA sequence: TGCAGTGCTGGGGACAATACCCGAGAGACCCAGTACTTC. It codes for CSAGDNTRETQYF.

There are many counts of this clonotype. The chain links TRBV2 to TRBJ1-5, with TRBD1 as a possible D gene (5 bases). V lost 1 base and J lost 4, with 11 bases in between. Germline V gene sequence: CDR1 SNHLY, CDR2 FYNNEI. The CDR3 totals 15 residues. The CDR3: CASSEGDAQNQPQHF. CDR3 in DNA: TGTGCCAGCAGTGAAGGGGACGCTCAAAATCAGCCCCAGCATTTT.

This clonotype was observed many times. V usage is TRBV20-1 and J usage is TRBJ2-3, with TRBD2 matching 11 bases. The CDR3 contains 16 residues. Unmatched junction bases numbered 6, after V lost 3 bases and J lost 1 base. The germline CDR1 and CDR2 sequences are DFQATT and SNEGSKA (reference sequence). The CDR3 region is CSASPASGRRTDTQYF. The CDR3 bases are TGCAGTGCTAGTCCCGCTAGCGGGAGGCGCACAGATACGCAGTATTTT.